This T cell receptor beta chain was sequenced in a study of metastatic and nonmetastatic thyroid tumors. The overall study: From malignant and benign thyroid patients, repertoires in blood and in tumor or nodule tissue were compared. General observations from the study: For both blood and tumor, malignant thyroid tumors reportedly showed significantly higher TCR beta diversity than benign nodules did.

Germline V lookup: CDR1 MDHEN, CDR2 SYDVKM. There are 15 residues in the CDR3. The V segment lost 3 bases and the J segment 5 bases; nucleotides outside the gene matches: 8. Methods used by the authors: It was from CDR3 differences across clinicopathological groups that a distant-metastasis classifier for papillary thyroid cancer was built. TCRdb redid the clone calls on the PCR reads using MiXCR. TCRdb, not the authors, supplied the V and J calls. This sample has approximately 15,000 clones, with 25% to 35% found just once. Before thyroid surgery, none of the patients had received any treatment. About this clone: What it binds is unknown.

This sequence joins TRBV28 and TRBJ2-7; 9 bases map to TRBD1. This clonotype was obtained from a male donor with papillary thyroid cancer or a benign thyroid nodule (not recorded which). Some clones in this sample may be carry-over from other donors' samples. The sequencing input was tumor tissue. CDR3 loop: CASSFIGQGCDEQYF. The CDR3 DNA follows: TGTGCCAGCAGTTTTATCGGACAGGGGTGTGACGAGCAGTACTTC.